This TCR beta chain is drawn from a study of cytomegalovirus exposure and HLA in healthy donors. About the study: Within an early data release were around 87 million unique TCRs drawn from HLA-typed donors.

Study observations and caveats: One cluster of highly shared sequence variants probably arose as a sequencing artifact.

V shed 4 bases, J shed 4 bases, and the junction held 6 bases outside the gene matches. The length of the CDR3 is 14 residues. Per germline, CDR1 SGHRS and CDR2 YFSETQ. As for this clone: Its antigen remains unidentified.

The PCR was carried out with 60 Vbeta primers and 13 Jbeta primers. In the original analysis: Later work found 80 million or so unique TCR beta chains, with about 10 million shared. Sequenced by immunoSEQ multiplex PCR; TCRdb stores in-frame clones only, minus some. The V and J calls and the clone size are those of that table, but D and trimming were determined from the DNA. This table holds some 95,000 clones, roughly two thirds found once. This receptor was identified in a female donor in good health and CMV-seronegative. The chain has TRBV5-1 and TRBJ2-7, with TRBD1 matching 9 bases. Sequencing was carried out using PBMCs. As DNA, the CDR3 is TGCGCCAGCAGCGCGGACAGGGGTCTATACGAGCAGTACTTC. Protein: CASSADRGLYEQYF.